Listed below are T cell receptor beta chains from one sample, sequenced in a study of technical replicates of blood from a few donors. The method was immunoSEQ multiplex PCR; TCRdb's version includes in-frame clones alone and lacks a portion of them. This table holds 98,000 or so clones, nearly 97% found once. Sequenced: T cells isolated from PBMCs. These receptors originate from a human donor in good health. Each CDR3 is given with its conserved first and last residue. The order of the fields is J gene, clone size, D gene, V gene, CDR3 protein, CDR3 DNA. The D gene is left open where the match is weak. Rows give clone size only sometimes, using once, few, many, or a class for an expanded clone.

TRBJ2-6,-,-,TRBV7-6,CASSLGTAGSGANVLTF,TGTGCCAGCAGCTTAGGGACAGCCGGGTCTGGGGCCAACGTCCTGACTTTC
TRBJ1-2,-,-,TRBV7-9,CASSPTYSGRGNYGYTF,TGTGCCAGCAGCCCCACTTATTCTGGGAGGGGTAACTATGGCTACACCTTC
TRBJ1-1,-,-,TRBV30,CAWRRGSPNTEAFF,TGTGCCTGGAGACGGGGTTCCCCCAACACTGAAGCTTTCTTT
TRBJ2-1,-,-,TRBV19,CASNRTLSYNEQFF,TGTGCCAGCAACAGGACCCTATCCTACAATGAGCAGTTCTTC
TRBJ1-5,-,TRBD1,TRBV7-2,CASSLDRDQPQHF,TGTGCCAGCAGCTTGGACAGGGACCAGCCCCAGCATTTT
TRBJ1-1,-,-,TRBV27,CASSFIGGLDTEAFF,TGTGCCAGCAGTTTTATCGGGGGGCTGGACACTGAAGCTTTCTTT
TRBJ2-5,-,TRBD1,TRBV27,CASSFYRGYQETQYF,TGTGCCAGCAGTTTCTACAGGGGGTACCAAGAGACCCAGTACTTC
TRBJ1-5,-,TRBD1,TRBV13,CASSSGTGKAQPQHF,TGTGCCAGCAGCTCCGGGACAGGGAAAGCTCAGCCCCAGCATTTT
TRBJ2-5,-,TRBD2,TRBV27,CASSQSGTSGVKTQYF,TGTGCCAGCAGCCAATCCGGGACTAGTGGTGTGAAGACCCAGTACTTC
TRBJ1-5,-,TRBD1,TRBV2,CASSDRGPGRQPQHF,TGTGCCAGCAGCGACAGGGGGCCGGGTCGGCAGCCCCAGCATTTT
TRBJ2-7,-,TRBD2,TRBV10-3,CAISGGTSSAHEQYF,TGTGCCATCAGTGGGGGGACTAGCTCAGCCCACGAGCAGTACTTC
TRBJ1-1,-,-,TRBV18,CASSPWSVGPNTEAFF,TGTGCCAGCTCACCCTGGTCAGTGGGGCCGAACACTGAAGCTTTCTTT
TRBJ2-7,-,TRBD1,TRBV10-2,CASSEAGGSYEQYF,TGCGCCAGCAGTGAGGCAGGGGGCTCCTACGAGCAGTACTTC
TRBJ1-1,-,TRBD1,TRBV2,CASTQGVNTEAFF,TGTGCCAGCACTCAGGGGGTGAACACTGAAGCTTTCTTT
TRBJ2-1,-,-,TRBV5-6,CASSGLNLFF,TGTGCCAGCAGCGGCCTCAATCTTTTCTTC
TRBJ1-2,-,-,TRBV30,CAWSAGQGSVPNYGYTF,TGTGCCTGGAGTGCCGGGCAGGGGTCGGTCCCGAACTATGGCTACACCTTC
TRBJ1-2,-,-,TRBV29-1,CSVDKYGGGYTF,TGCAGCGTTGATAAGTATGGAGGTGGCTACACCTTC
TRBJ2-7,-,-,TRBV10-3,CAIRDRSSYEQYF,TGTGCCATCCGAGACAGGAGCTCCTACGAGCAGTACTTC
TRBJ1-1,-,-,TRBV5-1,CASADIKNTEAFF,TGCGCCAGCGCAGACATCAAGAACACTGAAGCTTTCTTT
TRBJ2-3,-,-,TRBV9,CASSRSGDTQYF,TGTGCCAGCAGCCGTTCAGGGGATACGCAGTATTTT
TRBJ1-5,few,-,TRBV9,CASSVGQTGQPQHF,TGTGCCAGCAGCGTCGGTCAGACGGGACAGCCCCAGCATTTT
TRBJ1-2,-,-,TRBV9,CASSVSQGSDYGYTF,TGTGCCAGCAGCGTTTCCCAGGGCAGCGACTATGGCTACACCTTC
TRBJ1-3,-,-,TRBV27,CASSSGTGNTIYF,TGTGCCAGCAGTTCGGGGACTGGAAACACCATATATTTT
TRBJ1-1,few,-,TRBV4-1,CASSQVPGNTEAFF,TGCGCCAGCAGCCAAGTACCGGGGAACACTGAAGCTTTCTTT